The 29 T cell receptor beta chains in this list originate from one sample, sequenced in a study of cytomegalovirus exposure and HLA in healthy donors. Researchers ran the PCR with 60 Vbeta and 13 Jbeta primers. Repertoires were generated with immunoSEQ multiplex PCR, while TCRdb's copy carries only in-frame clones and drops some. Seen here are 150,000 to 200,000 clones, approximately 78% observed once, and the top ten hold around 6.3%. Sample: PBMCs. All receptors derive from a woman aged 50 to 60 in good health and CMV-seropositive.

The chain links TRBV18 to TRBJ1-5, with D possibly matching TRBD1 (5 bases). The CDR3 runs to 14 residues. The germline V and J ends were trimmed by 4 bases and 0 bases, with 7 bases remaining between them. Looked up from germline, CDR1 is KGHSH and CDR2 is LQKENI. In DNA form, the CDR3 reads TGTGCCAGCTCACTAGGGGTTAGCAATCAGCCCCAGCATTTT. Translation: CASSLGVSNQPQHF.

V and J are TRBV29-1 and TRBJ2-1; D uncertain. CDR1 and CDR2 from the germline V gene are SQVTM and ANQGSEA. V gave up 0 bases and J gave up 1 base, with 10 bases separating them. The CDR3 covers 15 residues. Here the CDR3 reads CSVEDLGQSYNEQFF. CDR3 in DNA: TGCAGCGTTGAAGATCTTGGCCAGTCCTACAATGAGCAGTTCTTC.

The genes are TRBV11-3 and TRBJ2-5, with unresolved D. CDR1 and CDR2 (germline): SGHNT, YENEEA. V was clipped by 3 bases and J by 5 bases, with 10 bases between them. This CDR3 is built from 13 residues. CDR3 protein: CASSFGRSETQYF. In DNA, the CDR3 is TGTGCCAGCAGCTTCGGCAGGTCGGAGACCCAGTACTTC.

The chain employs TRBV5-4 and TRBJ2-4, with D possibly TRBD1 on 5 matching bases. With 4 bases removed from V and 8 bases from J, the gap between germline ends came to 13 bases. Per the germline V gene, CDR1 is SGHNT and CDR2 is YYREEE (reference sequence). The CDR3 loop spans 13 amino acids. CDR3 sequence reads: CASSPSGIDIQYF. The CDR3 DNA reads TGTGCCAGCAGCCCATCAGGGATAGACATTCAGTACTTC.

This clone turned up a few times. The chain is built from TRBV29-1 and TRBJ2-3; perhaps TRBD1 as D (8 bases). The CDR3 extends over 12 amino acids. The ends were cut back, 7 bases at V and 5 bases at J, with 13 bases in the middle. CDR1 SQVTM and CDR2 ANQGSEA come from the germline V gene. The CDR3 protein is CSGQGRGDTQYF. In nucleotides, the CDR3 is TGCAGCGGACAGGGGAGGGGAGATACGCAGTATTTT.

This clone appeared once. DNA of the CDR3: TGTGCCAGTAGCCTTTTACCGAGCGCCGTAGCCAAAAACATTCAGTACTTC. Translation: CASSLLPSAVAKNIQYF. The chain employs TRBV19 and TRBJ2-4; D not certain. The CDR3 loop spans 17 amino acids. V lost 6 bases, J lost 0 bases, and 18 bases lay in between. CDR1 LNHDA and CDR2 SQIVND come from the germline V gene (reference sequence).

The chain links TRBV25-1 to TRBJ2-2; no firm D call. CDR1 MGHDK and CDR2 SYGVNS come from the germline V gene. The CDR3 runs 12 residues. V was shortened by 6 bases and J by 7 bases, with 9 bases between the two germline ends. DNA for the CDR3: TGTGCCAGCAGGGCTCCGAACGGGGAGCTGTTTTTT. As protein: CASRAPNGELFF.

This clone was recorded a few times. V usage is TRBV12-5 and J usage is TRBJ2-5; D uncertain. The V and J ends lost 1 base and 6 bases respectively, with 15 bases between them. Germline CDR1 and CDR2: LGHNT and FRNRAP. CDR3 length: 15 amino acids. CDR3 in DNA: TGTGCTAGTGGTTTGGAAATAGGTCAGGTAAAGACCCAGTACTTC. This codes for CASGLEIGQVKTQYF.

V and J are TRBV18 and TRBJ2-6, with 10 bases fitting TRBD1. J gave up 2 bases and V 3 bases, and 1 base lay outside the gene matches. The CDR3 length is 16 residues. Per germline, CDR1 KGHSH and CDR2 LQKENI. In nucleotides, the CDR3 is TGTGCCAGCTCACCGACAGGGGGCGCTGGGGCCAACGTCCTGACTTTC. This sequence encodes CASSPTGGAGANVLTF.

This sequence joins TRBV2 and TRBJ2-3; 8 nucleotides line up with TRBD1. Trimming cost V 5 bases and J 0 bases; bases outside gene matches: 4. This CDR3 is 15 amino acids long. Germline V gene lookup returns CDR1 SNHLY and CDR2 FYNNEI. In nucleotides, the CDR3 is TGTGCCAGCAGTCCCGGGACAGGTAGCACAGATACGCAGTATTTT. This translates into CASSPGTGSTDTQYF.

This chain joins TRBV7-2 and TRBJ1-5, with D perhaps TRBD1 (5 bases). Germline values: CDR1 SGHTA, CDR2 FQGNSA. V was shortened by 2 bases and J by 0 bases, with 11 bases between the two germline ends. The CDR3 runs to 16 residues. The CDR3 is CASSLWGGYSNQPQHF. The CDR3 DNA sequence: TGTGCCAGCAGCTTATGGGGCGGCTATAGCAATCAGCCCCAGCATTTT.

The chain joins TRBV27 to TRBJ2-5; 10 bases match TRBD1. The last part of the DNA fits TRBJ2-7 better; the J call may be wrong. This CDR3 has 14 amino acids. Per germline, CDR1 MNHEY and CDR2 SMNVEV (reference sequence). The CDR3 loop is CASSFTGQGNEQYF. The CDR3 nucleotides are TGTGCCAGCAGTTTTACGGGACAGGGGAACGAGCAGTACTTC.

J is TRBJ2-7 and V is TRBV6-5; perhaps TRBD1 as D (5 bases). The CDR3 covers 15 residues. V shed 6 bases and J shed 1 base, with 16 bases lying between them. Germline V gene sequence: CDR1 MNHEY, CDR2 SVGAGI. CDR3 in DNA: TGTGCCAGCAGCCCCTCAGGGTTGGGTTCCTACGAGCAGTACTTC. This gives the protein CASSPSGLGSYEQYF.

This clone was seen once. An end of the junction differs from the germline gene, which may be a read error. This sequence joins TRBV7-2 and TRBJ2-3; 10 bases are shared with TRBD2. Germline CDR1 SGHTA, CDR2 FQGNSA. CDR3 length: 12 amino acids. The chain's CDR3 is CASSLVSGGVHF. DNA of the CDR3: TGTGCCAGCAGCTTAGTAAGCGGGGGGGTCCACTTT.

The chain combines TRBV12-1 with TRBJ1-1. TRBV12-1 is flagged as a pseudogene. CDR3 length: 10 amino acids. The CDR3: CAARNTEAFF. CDR3 DNA: TGTGCTGCGAGGAACACTGAAGCTTTCTTT.

This clone was recorded only once. The chain is built from TRBV9 and TRBJ2-1; 7 bases match TRBD2. The germline CDR1 and CDR2 sequences are SGDLS and YYNGEE. The trim removed 0 bases at V and 0 bases at J, leaving 9 bases unmatched. This CDR3 has 18 amino acids. The CDR3 protein is CASSVAPTSVTSYNEQFF. Written as DNA, the CDR3 is TGTGCCAGCAGCGTAGCCCCAACTAGCGTCACCTCCTACAATGAGCAGTTCTTC. Based on the CDR3 plus reference TRBV9 and TRBJ2-1, the full variable domain is DSGVTQTPKHLITATGQRVTLRCSPRSGDLSVYWYQQSLDQGLQFLIQYYNGEERAKGNILERFSAQQFPDLHSELNLSSLELGDSALYFCASSVAPTSVTSYNEQFFGPGTRLTVL.

As to this clone: Within the sample, other DNA sequences also encode this same CDR3. The V gene is TRBV18, the J gene TRBJ1-5; a possible D gene is TRBD1 (6 bases). Germline V gene data show CDR1 as KGHSH and CDR2 as LQKENI. CDR3 length: 16 residues. The V gene lost 2 bases and the J gene lost 0 bases, with 11 bases spanning the gap. The CDR3 nucleotides read TGTGCCAGCTCACCAGGTGGACAGAATAGCAATCAGCCCCAGCATTTT. Amino acids: CASSPGGQNSNQPQHF.

The rearrangement uses TRBV28 and TRBJ1-6, with D possibly matching TRBD1 (6 bases). Trimming cost V 3 bases and J 6 bases, with 12 bases left between them. The CDR3 runs 15 residues. Germline lookup yields CDR1 MDHEN and CDR2 SYDVKM. CDR3 amino acids: CASSLPTGFNSPLHF. CDR3 nucleotide sequence: TGTGCCAGCAGTTTGCCGACAGGCTTTAATTCACCCCTCCACTTT.

This clone was observed a few times. The rearrangement joins TRBV2 to TRBJ1-2; D might be TRBD1 (6 bases). CDR1 is SNHLY, CDR2 FYNNEI, per germline. Trimming cost V 3 bases and J 4 bases, with 15 bases left between them. The CDR3 covers 15 residues. CDR3 coding DNA: TGTGCCAGCAGTGAGTCAGGGGCTCCTAGCTATGGCTACACCTTC. Translation gives CASSESGAPSYGYTF.

This chain links TRBV7-2 with TRBJ1-1, with 11 bases matching TRBD1. The CDR3 length is 17 residues. CDR1 SGHTA and CDR2 FQGNSA come from the germline V gene. V was pared by 8 bases and J by 5 bases, with 16 bases of the junction left unmatched. In DNA form, the CDR3 reads TGTGCCAGCCCCCCTCCGGGACAGGGGGTGAAGGGGACTGAAGCTTTCTTT. Residues: CASPPPGQGVKGTEAFF.

The chain employs TRBV6-5 and TRBJ2-4; D is unresolved. V lost 10 bases and J lost 4, with 8 bases in between. The CDR3 sequence is 11 residues long. CDR1 and CDR2 from the germline V gene are MNHEY and SVGAGI. The CDR3 coding sequence is TGTGCCACCACCCGGAAAAACATTCAGTACTTC. This codes for CATTRKNIQYF.

CDR3 nucleotides: TGTGCCAGCAGTCGTGGGCCAGTATTACGGTACGAGCAGTACTTC. Protein product: CASSRGPVLRYEQYF. V usage is TRBV7-6 and J usage is TRBJ2-7, with no clear D. Trimming took 6 bases from V and 4 from J, leaving 19 bases between them. The CDR3 covers 15 residues. Germline assignment: CDR1 SGHVS and CDR2 FNYEAQ.

The rearrangement links TRBV2 to TRBJ2-5, with 13 bases identical to TRBD2. The CDR3 runs to 15 residues. The ends lost 4 bases at V and 7 bases at J; junction bases unmatched: 6. The germline V gene encodes CDR1 SNHLY and CDR2 FYNNEI. CDR3 nucleotides: TGTGCCAGCAGTGTAACTAGCGGGGGGGTCGGGACCCAGTACTTC. Translation: CASSVTSGGVGTQYF. The full variable domain, with the rest looked up from reference TRBV2 and TRBJ2-5, is EPEVTQTPSHQVTQMGQEVILRCVPISNHLYFYWYRQILGQKVEFLVSFYNNEISEKSEIFDDQFSVERPDGSNFTLKIRSTKLEDSAMYFCASSVTSGGVGTQYFGPGTRLLVL.

The chain combines TRBV9 with TRBJ2-6, with 7 bases identical to TRBD1. This CDR3 has 15 residues. Germline CDR1 and CDR2: SGDLS and YYNGEE. The trim removed 5 bases at V and 4 bases at J, leaving 6 bases unmatched. The CDR3 nucleotides read TGTGCCAGCAGTCCCAGGGGGAGAGGGGCCAACGTCCTGACTTTC. Encoded protein: CASSPRGRGANVLTF.

Comment on this clone: The germline gene is not matched at one end of the junction; a read error may be the cause. V usage is TRBV7-9 and J usage is TRBJ2-1, with 9 bases matching TRBD1. Germline assignment: CDR1 SEHNR and CDR2 FQNEAQ (reference sequence). The CDR3 extends over 15 amino acids. The CDR3 nucleotides read TGTTCCAGCAACAAACAGGGGGCCTCCTACAATGAGCAGTTCTTC. It translates to CSSNKQGASYNEQFF.

The chain joins TRBV11-2 to TRBJ1-1, with D possibly TRBD1 on 6 matching bases. Germline CDR1 is SGHAT and CDR2 is FQNNGV. V shed 6 bases and J shed 2 bases, with 10 bases lying between them. The CDR3 covers 13 residues. As DNA, the CDR3 is TGTGCCAGCAGAACAGGGTTTAACACTGAAGCTTTCTTT. Translation: CASRTGFNTEAFF.

This chain links TRBV4-1 with TRBJ2-7; D possibly corresponds to TRBD1 (6 bases). CDR3 length equals 15 residues. Trimming cost V 6 bases and J 6 bases, with 21 bases left between them. Looked up from germline, CDR1 is MGHRA and CDR2 is YSYEKL. The CDR3 loop reads CASSLGPTGTGEQYF. DNA for the CDR3: TGCGCCAGCAGTTTAGGTCCCACAGGGACGGGCGAGCAGTACTTC.

The gene calls are TRBV7-2 and TRBJ1-2; TRBD1 matches 9 bases. Germline loops: CDR1 SGHTA, CDR2 FQGNSA. This CDR3 region has 14 residues. Unmatched junction bases numbered 4, after V lost 3 bases and J lost 5 bases. As DNA, the CDR3 is TGTGCCAGCAGCTTCCTTGGACAGGGGTATGGCTACACCTTC. It yields the protein CASSFLGQGYGYTF.

This clone has only one observation. This chain uses TRBV5-4 with TRBJ2-3; D perhaps matches TRBD1 (5 bases). Germline-derived CDR1 and CDR2 are SGHNT and YYREEE (reference sequence). This CDR3 contains 12 residues. The V end was cut by 0 bases, the J end by 8 bases, with 7 bases between. The DNA for the CDR3 is TGTGCCAGCAGCTTGGATCAGGGTACGCAGTATTTT. Its protein is CASSLDQGTQYF.